This paragraph reports one T cell receptor beta chain. Its antigen is unidentified. This entry comes from a study of OX40 agonist ivuxolimab in advanced cancers. Study in general: Enrolled patients in dose escalation had cancers that were hepatocellular carcinoma, melanoma, renal cell or head and neck cancer. Under the entry rules, prior anti-PD-1, anti-PD-L1 or anti-CTLA-4 therapy was allowed, and about 40% had some.

The V end lost 3 bases, the J end lost 7 bases, and 11 bases lay between the germline ends. In germline, CDR1 is SGHRS, CDR2 YFSETQ. The CDR3 is made up of 13 amino acids. The method was immunoSEQ multiplex PCR; TCRdb's version includes in-frame clones alone and lacks a portion of them. The data hold some 70,000 clones, with 75% to 95% observed a single time. Study conclusions and caveats: In CD8+ T cells, expanded clones were on average more numerous than in CD4+. Antigen targets of the expanded peripheral T cells went undetermined.

This receptor was obtained from an adult with an advanced solid tumor such as melanoma, head and neck, liver or kidney cancer. The source material was CD4+ or CD8+ T cells sorted from blood, sampled in a trial of the OX40 agonist ivuxolimab. This chain uses TRBV5-1 with TRBJ2-1; perhaps TRBD2 as D (5 bases). The CDR3 protein is CASSSLRRNEQFF. As DNA, the CDR3 is TGCGCCAGCAGCTCGCTCAGGAGGAATGAGCAGTTCTTC.